The TCR beta chain described here comes from a study of lymphopenia after photon versus proton radiotherapy. The study, taken as a whole, reports: Post-nadir TCR diversity decline inversely tracked overall survival among those who died. Better survival with proton therapy was suggested as possible, not demonstrated. After lymphocyte nadir, photon-treated repertoires showed oligoclonal expansion, especially CD8+ Temra. Relative stability marked proton patients; photon patients lost diversity and naive cells.

Measured with immunoSEQ multiplex PCR; TCRdb has only the in-frame clones, and not every one. The sample has 35,000 to 40,000 clones, about 84% seen once. This CDR3 has 13 amino acids. Trimming cost V 7 bases and J 7 bases, with 16 bases left between them. Per the germline V gene, CDR1 is MNHNY and CDR2 is SVGAGI (reference sequence). Comments on this clone: Its matching antigen is unknown.

The sequence derives from a middle-aged man with gastric cancer. The chain combines TRBV6-6 with TRBJ1-1; maybe TRBD1 (6 bases). Sequenced material: peripheral blood, taken from a patient treated with photon-based radiotherapy. The CDR3 sequence: CASTPPGGGEAFF. In DNA form, the CDR3 reads TGTGCCAGCACCCCCCCGGGAGGGGGTGAAGCTTTCTTT.